The next 23 T cell receptor beta chains were all read from a single sample in a study of early T cells in non-severe SARS-CoV-2 infection. TCRdb itself ran the 5' RACE reads through MiXCR, one entry per CDR3 protein. The repertoire has fewer than 40,000 distinct CDR3 sequences, around 4% of them found once; the top ten carry roughly 5.5%. The sample was whole blood. All receptors derive from an adult who was a healthcare worker with PCR-confirmed SARS-CoV-2 infection or an uninfected control (not recorded which).

This clonotype was observed at least ten times. The V and J genes are TRBV7-2 and TRBJ1-1; D gene unclear. This CDR3 region has 13 residues. In germline, CDR1 is SGHTA, CDR2 FQGNSA. Trimming shortened V by 0 bases and J by 8 bases, and 10 bases separated the two germline ends. The CDR3 loop reads CASSLALDWEAFF. In DNA form, the CDR3 reads TGTGCCAGCAGCTTAGCCCTAGACTGGGAAGCTTTCTTT.

In its sample, this clonotype was seen many times. The chain combines TRBV20-1 with TRBJ1-4, with a possible D match to TRBD1 (6 bases). Trimming cost V 6 bases and J 4 bases, with 9 bases left between them. The length of the CDR3 is 12 residues. Germline values: CDR1 DFQATT, CDR2 SNEGSKA (reference sequence). CDR3 region: CSAWTDNEKLFF. DNA for the CDR3: TGCAGTGCCTGGACAGATAATGAAAAACTGTTTTTT.

In its sample, this clonotype was seen many times. The chain couples TRBV7-9 to TRBJ2-7; D may be TRBD2 (5 bases). The germline V gene has CDR1 SEHNR and CDR2 FQNEAQ (reference sequence). The V end was cut by 0 bases, the J end by 7 bases, with 13 bases between. The CDR3 loop spans 14 amino acids. The CDR3 sequence: CASSLAPAGREQYF. In nucleotides, the CDR3 is TGTGCCAGCAGCTTAGCGCCGGCGGGCCGGGAGCAGTACTTC.

This clonotype was recorded many times. V gene TRBV10-2 combines with J gene TRBJ1-2, with unresolved D. V was trimmed by 3 bases and J by 2 bases, leaving 7 bases between them. CDR1 is WSHSY and CDR2 is SAAADI in the germline V gene. This CDR3 is built from 13 residues. CDR3 loop: CASSDMWNYGYTF. CDR3 nucleotides: TGCGCCAGCAGTGACATGTGGAACTATGGCTACACCTTC.

This clonotype occurred many times. V is TRBV7-3 and J is TRBJ2-5, with 9 bases aligning to TRBD2. Germline V gene sequence: CDR1 SGHTA, CDR2 FQGTGA. This CDR3 comprises 14 residues. V lost 3 bases, J lost 6 bases, and 5 bases stayed unmatched. In DNA, the CDR3 is TGTGCCAGCAGCTTGGTAGCGGGAGAACAGACCCAGTACTTC. Residues: CASSLVAGEQTQYF.

This clonotype came up many times. The rearrangement links TRBV5-4 to TRBJ2-3, with 7 positions matching TRBD2. This CDR3 is built from 17 residues. The V segment lost 2 bases and the J segment 5 bases; nucleotides outside the gene matches: 14. Germline V gene lookup returns CDR1 SGHNT and CDR2 YYREEE (reference sequence). The DNA for the CDR3 is TGTGCCAGCAGCTTTCCATCAGGCGGGAGAGGACAAGATACGCAGTATTTT. It yields the protein CASSFPSGGRGQDTQYF.

At least ten counts were recorded for this clonotype. This chain uses TRBV9 with TRBJ1-1, with no clear D. The CDR3 sequence is 16 residues long. Looked up from germline, CDR1 is SGDLS and CDR2 is YYNGEE. V was trimmed by 0 bases and J by 1 base, leaving 13 bases between them. CDR3 loop: CASSVGLMGSNTEAFF. CDR3 in DNA: TGTGCCAGCAGCGTAGGCTTAATGGGGTCGAACACTGAAGCTTTCTTT.

In the case of this clonotype: A clone one base away is much larger, so this may be a read error. The genes are TRBV15 and TRBJ2-2; TRBD2 agrees at 9 bases. Losses at the gene ends were 3 bases for V and 5 bases for J; bases not matched to a gene: 10. The CDR3 has 17 residues. Germline CDR1 and CDR2: LNHNV and YYDKDF (reference sequence). CDR3 loop: CATSSRRASGKTGELFF. DNA for the CDR3: TGTGCCACCAGCAGTAGACGGGCTAGCGGGAAAACCGGGGAGCTGTTTTTT. The whole variable domain, remainder taken from reference TRBV15 and TRBJ2-2, is DAMVIQNPRYQVTQFGKPVTLSCSQTLNHNVMYWYQQKSSQAPKLLFHYYDKDFNNEADTPDNFQSRRPNTSFCFLDIRSPGLGDTAMYLCATSSRRASGKTGELFFGEGSRLTVL.

The chain recombines TRBV27 with TRBJ2-3; D is ambiguous. This CDR3 has 13 amino acids. The germline V and J ends were trimmed by 6 bases and 6 bases, with 13 bases remaining between them. CDR1 and CDR2 from the germline V gene are MNHEY and SMNVEV (reference sequence). In DNA, the CDR3 is TGTGCCAGCAGAACTGACTCCCTCGATACGCAGTATTTT. It is translated as CASRTDSLDTQYF.

At least ten counts were recorded for this clonotype. This chain links TRBV9 with TRBJ2-3; TRBD2 might be the D (6 bases). Germline V gene sequence: CDR1 SGDLS, CDR2 YYNGEE. V lost 1 base to trimming and J lost 5 bases, with 14 bases between them. There are 15 residues in the CDR3. The CDR3 reads CASSVRGTSVDTQYF. As DNA, the CDR3 is TGTGCCAGCAGCGTACGGGGGACCTCGGTAGATACGCAGTATTTT.

This clonotype was counted ten times or more. The chain couples TRBV7-9 to TRBJ2-5, with 9 bases lining up with TRBD2. This CDR3 region has 17 residues. CDR1 and CDR2 (germline): SEHNR, FQNEAQ (reference sequence). V was pared by 5 bases and J by 4 bases, with 14 bases of the junction left unmatched. As DNA, the CDR3 is TGTGCCAGCAGCCCCCGTCTAGCGGGATCCCTTCGAGAGACCCAGTACTTC. It translates to CASSPRLAGSLRETQYF.

In its sample, this clonotype was seen many times. V is TRBV20-1 and J is TRBJ1-4; D unresolved. CDR3 length: 12 amino acids. Trimming shortened V by 3 bases and J by 7 bases, and 9 bases separated the two germline ends. The germline V gene encodes CDR1 DFQATT and CDR2 SNEGSKA (reference sequence). This chain's CDR3 is CSASLAREKLFF. As DNA, the CDR3 is TGCAGTGCTAGCTTAGCTCGTGAAAAACTGTTTTTT.

This clonotype showed up just a few times. CDR3 sequence reads: CASSRTRDTEAFF. Written as DNA, the CDR3 is TGTGCCAGCTCACGGACCCGTGACACTGAAGCTTTCTTT. V gene TRBV18 combines with J gene TRBJ1-1; D uncertain. V was pared by 4 bases and J by 3 bases, with 9 bases between. Germline-derived CDR1 and CDR2 are KGHSH and LQKENI. CDR3 length equals 13 residues. Combining the CDR3 with reference TRBV18 and TRBJ1-1 gives the whole variable domain NAGVMQNPRHLVRRRGQEARLRCSPMKGHSHVYWYRQLPEEGLKFMVYLQKENIIDESGMPKERFSAEFPKEGPSILRIQQVVRGDSAAYFCASSRTRDTEAFFGQGTRLTVV.

This clonotype was detected a few times. The gene calls are TRBV5-6 and TRBJ2-5; D is uncertain. The CDR3 runs to 14 residues. Germline V lookup: CDR1 SGHDT, CDR2 YYEEEE. Trimming pared 4 bases from V and 1 base from J, leaving 11 bases between. In DNA, the CDR3 is TGTGCCAGCAGCAGAACCGGGCTCCAAGAGACCCAGTACTTC. This codes for CASSRTGLQETQYF.

In its sample, this clonotype was seen many times. This sequence joins TRBV7-9 and TRBJ2-7, with 7 positions matching TRBD2. This CDR3 spans 16 amino acids. The germline V gene has CDR1 SEHNR and CDR2 FQNEAQ (reference sequence). V was pared by 5 bases and J by 1 base, with 11 bases of the junction left unmatched. CDR3: CASSQKAGQGSYEQYF. The CDR3 DNA reads as TGTGCCAGCAGCCAGAAAGCGGGGCAGGGATCCTACGAGCAGTACTTC.

This clonotype was counted ten times or more. The CDR3 region has the DNA TGTGCCAGCAGCTTGGAATTCTGGGACAAAAATTCACCCCTCCACTTT. This gives the protein CASSLEFWDKNSPLHF. The chain carries TRBV5-5 and TRBJ1-6; maybe TRBD1 (6 bases). Per the germline V gene, CDR1 is SGHKS and CDR2 is YYEKEE (reference sequence). Trimming cost V 0 bases and J 7 bases, with 14 bases left between them. This CDR3 is built from 16 residues.

By share, this clonotype ranks as medium-sized. The CDR3 loop is CASSLATGLAEDTGELFF. In nucleotides, the CDR3 is TGTGCCAGCAGCTTAGCTACGGGACTAGCGGAGGACACCGGGGAGCTGTTTTTT. J is TRBJ2-2 and V is TRBV7-8; 11 bases are shared with TRBD2. Germline V gives CDR1 SGHVS, CDR2 FQNEAQ. With V trimmed by 0 bases and J by 3 bases, 6 bases remained unmatched. The CDR3 spans 18 residues.

This clonotype was recorded many times. V is TRBV12-3 or TRBV12-4 and J is TRBJ1-4, with a tentative D call TRBD1 (5 bases). The CDR3 covers 12 residues. In DNA, the CDR3 is TGTGCAATCAGGGCTGAGAATGAAAAACTGTTTTTT. Translated: CAIRAENEKLFF.

This clonotype was detected ten times or more. This chain joins TRBV18 and TRBJ2-7; TRBD1 aligns across 7 bases. Germline V gene data show CDR1 as KGHSH and CDR2 as LQKENI. The CDR3 sequence is 13 residues long. V lost 3 bases to trimming and J lost 7 bases; unmatched junction nucleotides: 6. The CDR3 DNA follows: TGTGCCAGCTCACCGAACAGGGGTAATGAGCAGTACTTC. Protein: CASSPNRGNEQYF.

This clonotype came up many times. CDR3 nucleotides: TGCGCCAGCAGCCAAGAGGGCGGGGGGGCCTCTAATGAGCAGTTCTTC. This sequence encodes CASSQEGGGASNEQFF. This rearrangement joins TRBV4-3 to TRBJ2-1, with 9 nucleotides matching TRBD2. This CDR3 has 16 residues. The J segment lost 7 bases and the V segment lost 0 bases, leaving 7 bases of the junction unmatched. Germline V gene sequence: CDR1 LGHNA, CDR2 YSLEER.

The rearrangement joins TRBV7-9 to TRBJ2-2, with D unclear. Trimming took off 2 bases at V and 7 bases at J, with 11 bases between the two ends. This CDR3 is 14 amino acids long. CDR1 is SEHNR, CDR2 FQNEAQ, per germline (reference sequence). As DNA, the CDR3 is TGTGCCAGCAGCTTACCAAGCTCTGGCGGGGAGCTGTTTTTT. Residues: CASSLPSSGGELFF.

This clonotype occurred many times. V and J are TRBV7-9 and TRBJ2-7, with 9 bases lining up with TRBD1. The V and J ends lost 5 bases and 4 bases, in that order; junction bases with no gene match: 6. CDR1 SEHNR and CDR2 FQNEAQ come from the germline V gene (reference sequence). The CDR3 length is 14 residues. For the CDR3, the DNA is TGTGCCAGCAGCGCGCCGGGACAGGGTTACGAGCAGTACTTC. Amino acid sequence: CASSAPGQGYEQYF.

This clonotype was recorded many times. The rearrangement joins TRBV6-1 to TRBJ2-5; TRBD2 agrees at 14 bases. From germline, CDR1 is MNHNS and CDR2 SASEGT. This CDR3 is 15 amino acids long. V lost 4 bases to trimming and J lost 2 bases; unmatched junction nucleotides: 0. The CDR3 loop reads CASSGLAGGQETQYF. In nucleotides, the CDR3 is TGTGCCAGCAGTGGACTAGCGGGAGGGCAAGAGACCCAGTACTTC.